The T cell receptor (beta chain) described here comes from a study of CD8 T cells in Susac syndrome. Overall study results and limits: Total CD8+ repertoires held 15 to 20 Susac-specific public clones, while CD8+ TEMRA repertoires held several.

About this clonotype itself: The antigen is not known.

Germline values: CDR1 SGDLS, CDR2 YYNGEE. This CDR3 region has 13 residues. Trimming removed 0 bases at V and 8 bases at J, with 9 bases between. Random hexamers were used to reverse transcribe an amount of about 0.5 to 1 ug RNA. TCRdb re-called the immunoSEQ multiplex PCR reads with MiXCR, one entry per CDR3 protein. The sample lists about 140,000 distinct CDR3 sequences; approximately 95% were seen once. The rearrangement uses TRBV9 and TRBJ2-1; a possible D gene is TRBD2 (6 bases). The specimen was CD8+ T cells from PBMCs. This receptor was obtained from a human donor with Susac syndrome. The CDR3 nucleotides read TGTGCCAGCAGCGTAGGGGACTCCCATGAGCAGTTCTTC. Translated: CASSVGDSHEQFF.